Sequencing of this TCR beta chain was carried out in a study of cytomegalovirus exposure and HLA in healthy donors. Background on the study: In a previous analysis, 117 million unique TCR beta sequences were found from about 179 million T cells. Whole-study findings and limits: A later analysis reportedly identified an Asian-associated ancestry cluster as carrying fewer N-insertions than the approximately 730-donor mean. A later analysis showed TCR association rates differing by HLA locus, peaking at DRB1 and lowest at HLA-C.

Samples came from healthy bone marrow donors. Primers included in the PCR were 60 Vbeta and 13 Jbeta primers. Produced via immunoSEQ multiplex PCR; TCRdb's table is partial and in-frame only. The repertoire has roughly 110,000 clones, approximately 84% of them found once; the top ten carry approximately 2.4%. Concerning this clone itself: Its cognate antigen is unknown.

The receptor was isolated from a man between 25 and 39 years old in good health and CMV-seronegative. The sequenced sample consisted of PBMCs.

The CDR3 DNA reads as TGTGCCAGCAGCTTACAGGGCGCCTACAATGAGCAGTTCTTC. Its translation is CASSLQGAYNEQFF. This rearrangement joins TRBV13 to TRBJ2-1; tentative D call: TRBD1 (5 bases). Germline CDR1 is PRHDT and CDR2 is FYEKMQ (reference sequence). Trimming took 2 bases from V and 2 from J, leaving 7 bases between them. This CDR3 has 14 residues.